This TCR beta chain was captured by sequencing in a study of blood T cell repertoires in COVID-19. Background on the study: Samples came from the United States, Italy and Spain, spanning acute and convalescent COVID-19. T cells, B-cell-depleted T cells, or PBMCs provided the cDNA or gDNA that served as material.

Trimming removed 4 bases at V and 0 bases at J, with 11 bases between. The CDR3 is 15 residues long. The germline CDR1 and CDR2 sequences are SGDLS and YYNGEE. Original data processing: How many nucleated cells were present was estimated from reference gene primer amplification. Only in-frame clones appear in the TCRdb table, and some are missing; sequencing was by immunoSEQ multiplex PCR. The V and J calls and clone size come from that table; D and trimming were worked out from the DNA. The sample holds 180,000 or so clones, about 80% seen once. This clone was recorded only once. The TCR originated in a human donor with acute or convalescent COVID-19. The donor label of this sample is uncertain. Sequenced input: peripheral blood. V gene TRBV9 combines with J gene TRBJ2-1; a weak D match, TRBD2 (6 bases). The CDR3 loop is CASSNSGNSYNEQFF. The CDR3, as DNA: TGTGCCAGCAGCAATAGCGGAAACTCCTACAATGAGCAGTTCTTC.